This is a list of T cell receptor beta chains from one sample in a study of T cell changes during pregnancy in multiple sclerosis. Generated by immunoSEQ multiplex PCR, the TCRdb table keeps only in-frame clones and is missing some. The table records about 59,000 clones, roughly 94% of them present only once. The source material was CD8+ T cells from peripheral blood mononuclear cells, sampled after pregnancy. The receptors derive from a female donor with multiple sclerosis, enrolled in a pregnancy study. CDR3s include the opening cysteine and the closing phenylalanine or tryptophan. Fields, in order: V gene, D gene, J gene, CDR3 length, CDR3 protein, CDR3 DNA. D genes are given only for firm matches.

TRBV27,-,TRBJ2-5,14,CASSLGKRQETQYF,TGTGCCAGCAGTTTAGGAAAGCGTCAAGAGACCCAGTACTTC
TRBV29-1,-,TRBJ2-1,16,CSVEGAPSIAYNEQFF,TGCAGCGTTGAAGGTGCCCCCTCGATAGCCTACAATGAGCAGTTCTTC
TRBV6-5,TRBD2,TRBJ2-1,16,CASSSEMGGGGNEQFF,TGTGCCAGCAGTTCCGAAATGGGCGGGGGGGGCAATGAGCAGTTCTTC
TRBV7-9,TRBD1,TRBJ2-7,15,CASSLAQGTSYEQYF,TGTGCCAGCAGCTTAGCACAGGGGACGTCCTACGAGCAGTACTTC
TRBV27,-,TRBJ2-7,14,CASSLGPTTYEQYF,TGTGCCAGCAGTTTAGGGCCTACCACCTACGAGCAGTACTTC
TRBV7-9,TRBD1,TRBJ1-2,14,CASSLRDRGHGYTF,TGTGCCAGCAGCTTACGGGACAGGGGGCATGGCTACACCTTC
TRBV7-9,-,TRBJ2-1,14,CASSLVNSAGEQFF,TGTGCCAGCAGCTTAGTTAATAGCGCGGGTGAGCAGTTCTTC
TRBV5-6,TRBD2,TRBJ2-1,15,CASSNGLAGANEQFF,TGTGCCAGCAGCAACGGACTAGCGGGGGCGAATGAGCAGTTCTTC
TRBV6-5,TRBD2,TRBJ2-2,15,CASSSIVAGTGELFF,TGTGCCAGCAGTTCAATTGTAGCGGGAACCGGGGAGCTGTTTTTT
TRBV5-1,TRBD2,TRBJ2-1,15,CASERTSGSYNEQFF,TGCGCCAGCGAGCGGACTAGCGGGTCCTACAATGAGCAGTTCTTC